A single sample is the source of the 30 T cell receptor beta chains below, sequenced in a study of graft-versus-host responses after intestinal transplantation. Lamina propria and intraepithelial lymphocytes were released by processing graft tissue. Profiling relied on immunoSEQ multiplex PCR, and the TCRdb table lists in-frame clones only, not all of them. Of 3,500 to 5,000 clones in the sample, 65% to 80% were seen once. This specimen was ileum tissue, taken roughly 350 days after intestinal transplantation. All receptors come from a human patient who received an intestinal transplant, so some T cells may come from the graft donor.

This clone was observed a handful of times. V gene TRBV11-2 combines with J gene TRBJ1-1, with D unresolved. Germline lookup yields CDR1 SGHAT and CDR2 FQNNGV. CDR3 length: 14 amino acids. V shed 2 bases and J shed 5 bases, with 12 bases lying between them. For the CDR3, the DNA is TGTGCCAGCAGCTTAAGAGGGATGCTGACTGAAGCTTTCTTT. Its protein is CASSLRGMLTEAFF.

The V call is TRBV7-9, the J call TRBJ2-1; D is possibly TRBD2 (6 bases). The V end lost 6 bases, the J end lost 5 bases, and 17 bases lay between the germline ends. Germline lookup yields CDR1 SEHNR and CDR2 FQNEAQ (reference sequence). The length of the CDR3 is 15 residues. CDR3 protein: CASRPTSPQHNEQFF. CDR3 DNA: TGTGCCAGCAGACCTACTAGCCCCCAACACAATGAGCAGTTCTTC. The variable domain in full, with the rest retrieved from reference TRBV7-9 and TRBJ2-1, is DTGVSQNPRHKITKRGQNVTFRCDPISEHNRLYWYRQTLGQGPEFLTYFQNEAQLEKSRLLSDRFSAERPKGSFSTLEIQRTEQGDSAMYLCASRPTSPQHNEQFFGPGTRLTVL.

The chain links TRBV5-1 to TRBJ1-2; 7 bases align to TRBD1. The CDR3 extends over 15 amino acids. CDR1 is SGHRS, CDR2 YFSETQ, per germline. The junction had 8 bases not matched to a gene; V was cut back by 2 bases and J by 4 bases. CDR3 region: CASSLGTGAPYGYTF. Written as DNA, the CDR3 is TGCGCCAGCAGCTTAGGCACAGGGGCTCCCTATGGCTACACCTTC.

This chain links TRBV28 with TRBJ2-1, with no clear D. Germline lookup yields CDR1 MDHEN and CDR2 SYDVKM. The CDR3 spans 15 residues. V was clipped by 2 bases and J by 2 bases, with 10 bases between them. This chain's CDR3 is CASSLEARPYNEQFF. CDR3 nucleotide sequence: TGTGCCAGCAGTTTAGAGGCTAGACCCTACAATGAGCAGTTCTTC.

V gene TRBV6-1 combines with J gene TRBJ2-7, with D possibly being TRBD1 (8 bases). Germline-derived CDR1 and CDR2 are MNHNS and SASEGT. Trimming cost V 5 bases and J 2 bases, with 13 bases left between them. The CDR3 runs to 14 residues. This CDR3 is CASSQQGGTYEQYF. CDR3 in DNA: TGTGCCAGCAGTCAACAGGGGGGGACCTACGAGCAGTACTTC.

This clone was seen a few times. This chain connects TRBV6-1 to TRBJ1-5, with D unresolved. This CDR3 comprises 14 residues. V shed 2 bases and J shed 0 bases, with 5 bases lying between them. In germline, CDR1 is MNHNS, CDR2 SASEGT. The CDR3 DNA follows: TGTGCCAGCAGTGAAATCTATAGCAATCAGCCCCAGCATTTT. Translating gives CASSEIYSNQPQHF.

A few counts support this clone. The chain links TRBV6-1 to TRBJ2-7, with D unresolved. V was pared by 11 bases and J by 3 bases, with 14 bases between. Germline CDR1 is MNHNS and CDR2 is SASEGT. The CDR3 has 12 amino acids. CDR3 sequence: CAGRSSGYEQYF. As DNA, the CDR3 is TGTGCCGGCCGGAGTTCTGGCTACGAGCAGTACTTC.

Details on this clone: Other DNA sequences within the sample encode an identical CDR3. The rearrangement links TRBV11-2 to TRBJ2-7; TRBD1 aligns across 8 bases. Looked up from germline, CDR1 is SGHAT and CDR2 is FQNNGV. With 6 bases clipped from V and 1 base from J, the junction kept 8 bases outside the gene matches. CDR3 length equals 15 residues. CDR3: CASSRTGTGSYEQYF. Written as DNA, the CDR3 is TGTGCCAGCAGTCGGACCGGGACAGGATCCTACGAGCAGTACTTC.

The chain combines TRBV7-2 with TRBJ1-6; 10 bases agree with TRBD1. CDR3 size: 14 residues. Germline loops: CDR1 SGHTA, CDR2 FQGNSA. V lost 3 bases and J lost 9; bases outside the gene matches: 2. The CDR3 reads CASSLGQGSSPLHF. The CDR3 bases are TGTGCCAGCAGCTTGGGACAGGGGAGTTCACCCCTCCACTTT.

The rearrangement joins TRBV29-1 to TRBJ1-2, with 7 bases matching TRBD1. The germline V gene encodes CDR1 SQVTM and CDR2 ANQGSEA. The CDR3 has 11 amino acids. Trimming took 6 bases from V and 6 from J; bases not matched to a gene: 4. The CDR3 coding sequence is TGCAGCGTCGTAGGACAGGATGGCTACACCTTC. Its translation: CSVVGQDGYTF.

The V gene is TRBV9, the J gene TRBJ2-5, with TRBD1 as a possible D gene (5 bases). This CDR3 has 14 residues. Germline V lookup: CDR1 SGDLS, CDR2 YYNGEE. V shed 7 bases and J shed 3 bases, with 16 bases lying between them. The CDR3 DNA is TGTGCCAGCGGAGACGACAGCAGGGAAGAGACCCAGTACTTC. Translation gives CASGDDSREETQYF.

This chain uses TRBV5-1 with TRBJ2-3, with 10 bases fitting TRBD2. Looked up from germline, CDR1 is SGHRS and CDR2 is YFSETQ. Losses at the gene ends were 2 bases for V and 8 bases for J; bases not matched to a gene: 8. The CDR3 loop spans 15 amino acids. CDR3 in DNA: TGCGCCAGCAGCTTCGGTACTAGCGGGAAGGGTACGCAGTATTTT. It translates to CASSFGTSGKGTQYF.

The CDR3 coding sequence is TGTGCCAGCAGCCCCCTGGTCGCAGAGACTTTAAATGAGCAGTTCTTC. Translated: CASSPLVAETLNEQFF. This chain uses TRBV7-9 with TRBJ2-1, with unresolved D. Trimming removed 5 bases at V and 7 bases at J, with 21 bases between. Germline V gene lookup returns CDR1 SEHNR and CDR2 FQNEAQ (reference sequence). The CDR3 runs to 16 residues.

V gene TRBV7-2 combines with J gene TRBJ2-1, with 11 nucleotides matching TRBD2. V was clipped by 1 base and J by 4 bases; unmatched bases: 0. Germline values: CDR1 SGHTA, CDR2 FQGNSA. The CDR3 contains 15 residues. CDR3 in DNA: TGTGCCAGCAGCTTAGTAGCGGGGGGGTACAATGAGCAGTTCTTC. Its translation: CASSLVAGGYNEQFF.

This clone was detected a few times. The gene calls are TRBV6-4 and TRBJ1-5; D call uncertain. Looked up from germline, CDR1 is MRHNA and CDR2 is SNTAGT. Trimming pared 6 bases from V and 6 bases from J, leaving 27 bases between. This CDR3 contains 18 residues. Here the CDR3 DNA reads TGTGCCAGCAGGCACATTGGACTATTTGGGAAAGCTGGTCAGCCCCAGCATTTT. It is translated as CASRHIGLFGKAGQPQHF.

The CDR3 DNA reads TGCAGCGTTGAACTGCCAGGGGTGAATGGCTACACCTTC. Amino acid sequence: CSVELPGVNGYTF. The chain links TRBV29-1 to TRBJ1-2, with a tentative D call TRBD1 (6 bases). The CDR3 is 13 residues long. Germline V lookup: CDR1 SQVTM, CDR2 ANQGSEA. V was trimmed by 2 bases and J by 6 bases, leaving 13 bases between them. Filled out from reference TRBV29-1 and TRBJ1-2, the complete variable domain reads SAVISQKPSRDICQRGTSLTIQCQVDSQVTMMFWYRQQPGQSLTLIATANQGSEATYESGFVIDKFPISRPNLTFSTLTVSNMSPEDSSIYLCSVELPGVNGYTFGSGTRLTVV.

The chain employs TRBV4-2 and TRBJ2-3; 11 nucleotides agree with TRBD2. Trimming took 6 bases from V and 8 from J; bases not matched to a gene: 10. This CDR3 has 15 amino acids. Germline values: CDR1 LGHNA, CDR2 YNFKEQ. The CDR3 region has the DNA TGTGCCAGCAGTACCCTAGCGGGGGGACCCGGTACGCAGTATTTT. Its translation: CASSTLAGGPGTQYF.

The chain has TRBV6-6 and TRBJ2-5, with D perhaps matching TRBD1 (5 bases). The CDR3 loop spans 14 amino acids. The germline V and J ends were trimmed by 2 bases and 5 bases, with 12 bases remaining between them. CDR1 MNHNY and CDR2 SVGAGI come from the germline V gene (reference sequence). CDR3 region: CASSYSQGWETQYF. The CDR3 DNA is TGTGCCAGCAGTTACAGTCAGGGTTGGGAGACCCAGTACTTC.

This chain joins TRBV11-2 and TRBJ1-5; weak D call: TRBD1 (6 bases). The CDR3 has 15 residues. Germline lookup yields CDR1 SGHAT and CDR2 FQNNGV. The ends were cut back, 2 bases at V and 3 bases at J, with 11 bases in the middle. CDR3 in DNA: TGTGCCAGCAGCTTAACAGGGCGGACCAATCAGCCCCAGCATTTT. This codes for CASSLTGRTNQPQHF.

The V gene is TRBV4-1, the J gene TRBJ1-1; possibly TRBD1 for D (5 bases). CDR1 is MGHRA, CDR2 YSYEKL, per germline. V dropped 5 bases and J dropped 0 bases, with 19 bases sitting between them. The CDR3 contains 17 residues. CDR3 nucleotide sequence: TGCGCCAGCAGCGGCGCAGGGCCCTACTCCATGAACACTGAAGCTTTCTTT. This encodes CASSGAGPYSMNTEAFF.

This chain links TRBV19 with TRBJ2-1; no clear D gene. Trimming cost V 6 bases and J 0 bases, with 9 bases left between them. Germline assignment: CDR1 LNHDA and CDR2 SQIVND (reference sequence). The CDR3 spans 14 residues. The CDR3 reads CASRPLGSYNEQFF. CDR3 in DNA: TGTGCCAGTAGACCCCTAGGCTCCTACAATGAGCAGTTCTTC. The whole variable domain, remainder taken from reference TRBV19 and TRBJ2-1, is DGGITQSPKYLFRKEGQNVTLSCEQNLNHDAMYWYRQDPGQGLRLIYYSQIVNDFQKGDIAEGYSVSREKKESFPLTVTSAQKNPTAFYLCASRPLGSYNEQFFGPGTRLTVL.

The CDR3 sequence: CASSTHRAARYGYTF. The CDR3 DNA reads TGTGCCAGCAGCACCCACAGGGCAGCCAGGTATGGCTACACCTTC. The chain joins TRBV21-1 to TRBJ1-2; the table calls TRBD1, which could not be checked here. TRBV21-1 is marked as a pseudogene. The length of the CDR3 is 15 residues.

The V gene is TRBV28, the J gene TRBJ2-5; TRBD2 aligns across 9 bases. This CDR3 comprises 15 residues. Per the germline V gene, CDR1 is MDHEN and CDR2 is SYDVKM. The ends lost 4 bases at V and 2 bases at J; junction bases unmatched: 5. The CDR3: CASSSLSGGQETQYF. The DNA of the CDR3 is TGTGCCAGCAGTTCCCTTAGCGGGGGACAAGAGACCCAGTACTTC.

This chain connects TRBV5-1 to TRBJ2-1, with D unclear. The CDR3 extends over 15 amino acids. The germline V gene encodes CDR1 SGHRS and CDR2 YFSETQ. The V end lost 0 bases, the J end lost 8 bases, and 15 bases lay between the germline ends. The CDR3 nucleotides are TGCGCCAGCAGCTTGGCCGGAAGTAGCCAATATGAGCAGTTCTTC. This translates into CASSLAGSSQYEQFF.

This clone has just one count. The CDR3 loop reads CASSLGATSLPSTDTQYF. CDR3 in DNA: TGTGCCAGCAGCTTAGGGGCAACTAGCCTCCCTTCCACAGATACGCAGTATTTT. The chain couples TRBV7-2 to TRBJ2-3; D is possibly TRBD2 (6 bases). V lost 1 base to trimming and J lost 2 bases, with 19 bases between them. There are 18 residues in the CDR3. Germline V gene sequence: CDR1 SGHTA, CDR2 FQGNSA.

The chain has TRBV7-8 and TRBJ2-1, with TRBD1 matching over 9 bases. Losses at the gene ends were 1 base for V and 7 bases for J; bases not matched to a gene: 8. The CDR3 runs to 16 residues. Germline assignment: CDR1 SGHVS and CDR2 FQNEAQ. The CDR3, as DNA: TGTGCCAGCAGCTTAGAAGGGACAGGGACGTGGAATGAGCAGTTCTTC. It yields the protein CASSLEGTGTWNEQFF.

The rearrangement joins TRBV28 to TRBJ2-1; 8 bases match TRBD1. The germline V gene has CDR1 MDHEN and CDR2 SYDVKM. V shed 4 bases and J 3 bases; nucleotides not matched to a gene: 8. CDR3 size: 16 residues. This CDR3 is CASSSQGAADYNEQFF. The DNA for the CDR3 is TGTGCCAGCAGTTCCCAGGGGGCCGCGGACTACAATGAGCAGTTCTTC.

V and J are TRBV9 and TRBJ2-7; D is perhaps TRBD1 (6 bases). Germline-derived CDR1 and CDR2 are SGDLS and YYNGEE. The CDR3 has 14 residues. Trimming removed 5 bases from V and 4 bases from J, with 16 bases in between. DNA of the CDR3: TGTGCCAGCAGTATGACGGACAGACTTTACGAGCAGTACTTC. Its translation is CASSMTDRLYEQYF.

The rearrangement joins TRBV5-1 to TRBJ2-2, with TRBD2 identical over 11 bases. Per the germline V gene, CDR1 is SGHRS and CDR2 is YFSETQ. The length of the CDR3 is 16 residues. V lost 0 bases and J lost 9; bases outside the gene matches: 7. Written as DNA, the CDR3 is TGCGCCAGCAGCTTGGCGGAGACTAGCGGGGTCCGGGAGCTGTTTTTT. The encoded protein is CASSLAETSGVRELFF.

This clone showed up just a few times. The chain uses TRBV5-1 and TRBJ2-7; TRBD2 is a possible D gene (6 bases). Germline loops: CDR1 SGHRS, CDR2 YFSETQ. This CDR3 has 14 amino acids. Trimming left V 0 bases short and J 2 bases short, with 9 bases between. The CDR3: CASSLGGTTYEQYF. The CDR3 DNA reads as TGCGCCAGCAGCTTGGGCGGGACCACCTACGAGCAGTACTTC.